A selection of T cell receptor beta chains follows, all from one sample in a study of cytomegalovirus exposure and HLA in healthy donors. Clones were sequenced by immunoSEQ multiplex PCR, and TCRdb holds only the in-frame ones, with some missing. This table lists roughly 140,000 clones. Material: PBMCs. Source of these receptors: a man aged 35-49 years in good health and CMV-seronegative. CDR3s include the opening cysteine and the closing phenylalanine or tryptophan. The D gene is left open where the match is weak.

v_call: TRBV19
j_call: TRBJ2-7
d_call: TRBD2
cdr3_aa: CASSILASGNYEQYF
cdr3_nt: TGTGCCAGTAGTATTTTAGCTAGCGGGAATTACGAGCAGTACTTC

v_call: TRBV10-3
j_call: TRBJ2-2
d_call: TRBD2
cdr3_aa: CAIRDAGGYTGELFF
cdr3_nt: TGTGCCATCAGGGACGCCGGGGGGTACACCGGGGAGCTGTTTTTT

v_call: TRBV7-3
j_call: TRBJ2-3
d_call: NA
cdr3_aa: CASSLKGNPDTQYF
cdr3_nt: TGTGCCAGCAGCTTAAAGGGGAATCCAGATACGCAGTATTTT

v_call: TRBV5-1
j_call: TRBJ1-1
d_call: TRBD1
cdr3_aa: CASSQAQRGPTEAFF
cdr3_nt: TGCGCCAGCAGCCAAGCGCAAAGGGGGCCTACTGAAGCTTTCTTT

v_call: TRBV2
j_call: TRBJ2-2
d_call: TRBD1
cdr3_aa: CAILQGGRDTGELFF
cdr3_nt: TGTGCCATACTACAAGGGGGCCGGGACACCGGGGAGCTGTTTTTT

v_call: TRBV9
j_call: TRBJ2-1
d_call: TRBD1
cdr3_aa: CASNQIGQGYSEQFF
cdr3_nt: TGTGCCAGCAACCAAATAGGACAGGGCTATAGTGAGCAGTTCTTC

v_call: TRBV2
j_call: TRBJ1-3
d_call: NA
cdr3_aa: CASSRAVSGNTIYF
cdr3_nt: TGTGCCAGCAGCAGGGCGGTGTCTGGAAACACCATATATTTT

v_call: TRBV4-3
j_call: TRBJ1-5
d_call: TRBD1
cdr3_aa: CASSQEGGTASYQPQHF
cdr3_nt: TGCGCCAGCAGCCAAGAGGGCGGGACAGCATCTTATCAGCCCCAGCATTTT

v_call: TRBV14
j_call: TRBJ1-1
d_call: NA
cdr3_aa: CASSQDGRAPGGFF
cdr3_nt: TGTGCCAGCAGCCAAGATGGGAGGGCCCCTGGGGGTTTCTTT

v_call: TRBV7-2
j_call: TRBJ1-3
d_call: NA
cdr3_aa: CASSLRRQASGNTIYF
cdr3_nt: TGTGCCAGCAGCTTACGGCGGCAAGCGTCTGGAAACACCATATATTTT

v_call: TRBV12-5
j_call: TRBJ1-1
d_call: NA
cdr3_aa: CASGLSFNTEAFF
cdr3_nt: TGTGCTAGTGGTTTGTCATTCAACACTGAAGCTTTCTTT

v_call: TRBV6-6
j_call: TRBJ2-7
d_call: TRBD1
cdr3_aa: CASSSRGQVNYEQYF
cdr3_nt: TGTGCCAGCAGTTCCAGAGGACAGGTCAACTACGAGCAGTACTTC

v_call: TRBV7-3
j_call: TRBJ2-3
d_call: NA
cdr3_aa: CASSLTAAQSTDTQYF
cdr3_nt: TGTGCCAGCAGCTTAACGGCGGCCCAAAGCACAGATACGCAGTATTTT

v_call: TRBV20-1
j_call: TRBJ1-2
d_call: TRBD1
cdr3_aa: CSATGDYGYTF
cdr3_nt: TGCAGTGCCACAGGGGACTATGGCTACACCTTC

v_call: TRBV5-1
j_call: TRBJ1-2
d_call: NA
cdr3_aa: CASSDPLTEVSYGYTF
cdr3_nt: TGCGCCAGCAGCGATCCACTGACAGAAGTATCATATGGCTACACCTTC

v_call: TRBV19
j_call: TRBJ2-7
d_call: NA
cdr3_aa: CASSIVPFRGEQYF
cdr3_nt: TGTGCCAGTAGTATAGTCCCCTTCCGAGGGGAGCAGTACTTC

v_call: TRBV15
j_call: TRBJ2-3
d_call: NA
cdr3_aa: CATSRDLKPGSSSTDTQYF
cdr3_nt: TGTGCCACCAGCAGAGATTTAAAGCCAGGGTCCTCTAGCACAGATACGCAGTATTTT

v_call: TRBV11-2
j_call: TRBJ2-1
d_call: TRBD1
cdr3_aa: CASSLVESGGRQFF
cdr3_nt: TGTGCCAGCAGCTTAGTGGAGTCAGGGGGCCGTCAGTTCTTC

v_call: TRBV6-1
j_call: TRBJ1-3
d_call: TRBD1
cdr3_aa: CASSDTQGYPGNTIYF
cdr3_nt: TGTGCCAGCAGTGATACACAGGGGTATCCTGGAAACACCATATATTTT

v_call: TRBV7-2
j_call: TRBJ1-4
d_call: NA
cdr3_aa: CASSTREGGNEKLFF
cdr3_nt: TGTGCCAGCAGCACCCGGGAAGGGGGTAATGAAAAACTGTTTTTT

v_call: TRBV6-6
j_call: TRBJ1-5
d_call: TRBD1
cdr3_aa: CASSYGTEHQPQHF
cdr3_nt: TGTGCCAGCAGTTATGGGACAGAGCATCAGCCCCAGCATTTT

v_call: TRBV6-5
j_call: TRBJ1-2
d_call: NA
cdr3_aa: CASSRGSGYTF
cdr3_nt: TGTGCCAGCAGTCGCGGTTCTGGCTACACCTTC

v_call: TRBV6-5
j_call: TRBJ1-2
d_call: NA
cdr3_aa: CASSYSIAPGSGYTF
cdr3_nt: TGTGCCAGCAGTTACTCGATCGCCCCCGGTTCCGGCTACACCTTC

v_call: TRBV6-5
j_call: TRBJ1-2
d_call: NA
cdr3_aa: CASREEEGIYYGYTF
cdr3_nt: TGTGCCAGCAGAGAGGAAGAGGGTATTTACTATGGCTACACCTTC

v_call: TRBV5-1
j_call: TRBJ1-1
d_call: NA
cdr3_aa: CASSLGGGNTEAFF
cdr3_nt: TGCGCCAGCAGCTTGGGGGGGGGTAACACTGAAGCTTTCTTT

v_call: TRBV28
j_call: TRBJ1-2
d_call: NA
cdr3_aa: CASSLISSGGANYGYTF
cdr3_nt: TGTGCCAGCAGTTTAATCTCCTCCGGGGGAGCTAACTATGGCTACACCTTC

v_call: TRBV7-2
j_call: TRBJ1-1
d_call: NA
cdr3_aa: CASSRGRETEAFF
cdr3_nt: TGTGCCAGCAGCCGAGGGCGGGAGACTGAAGCTTTCTTT

v_call: TRBV18
j_call: TRBJ2-7
d_call: TRBD1
cdr3_aa: CASSPGTGSPYEQYF
cdr3_nt: TGTGCCAGCTCACCCGGGACAGGGAGTCCCTACGAGCAGTACTTC

v_call: TRBV7-2
j_call: TRBJ2-3
d_call: TRBD2
cdr3_aa: CASSLGRGGSTDTQYF
cdr3_nt: TGTGCCAGCAGCTTAGGGCGGGGGGGGAGCACAGATACGCAGTATTTT

v_call: TRBV4-3
j_call: TRBJ1-6
d_call: TRBD1
cdr3_aa: CASSPGGLGSPLHF
cdr3_nt: TGCGCCAGCAGCCCAGGGGGTCTGGGTTCACCCCTCCACTTT

v_call: TRBV7-6
j_call: TRBJ2-3
d_call: NA
cdr3_aa: CASSGRGSTDTQYF
cdr3_nt: TGTGCCAGCAGCGGGCGGGGTAGCACAGATACGCAGTATTTT

v_call: TRBV5-1
j_call: TRBJ2-2
d_call: NA
cdr3_aa: CASSLDRNTGELFF
cdr3_nt: TGCGCCAGCAGCTTGGATCGGAACACCGGGGAGCTGTTTTTT

v_call: TRBV19
j_call: TRBJ2-7
d_call: TRBD1
cdr3_aa: CASRAPGQGQEQYF
cdr3_nt: TGTGCCAGTAGGGCCCCGGGACAGGGGCAAGAGCAGTACTTC

v_call: TRBV6-5
j_call: TRBJ2-4
d_call: NA
cdr3_aa: CASSYGRGAKNIQYF
cdr3_nt: TGTGCCAGCAGTTACGGTAGGGGGGCCAAAAACATTCAGTACTTC

v_call: TRBV11-2
j_call: TRBJ1-3
d_call: NA
cdr3_aa: CASSQGQFGNTIYF
cdr3_nt: TGTGCCAGCAGCCAGGGACAATTTGGAAACACCATATATTTT

v_call: TRBV5-1
j_call: TRBJ1-5
d_call: NA
cdr3_aa: CASSLQGRNQPQHF
cdr3_nt: TGCGCCAGCAGCCTACAGGGCCGCAATCAGCCCCAGCATTTT

v_call: TRBV7-9
j_call: TRBJ1-4
d_call: TRBD1
cdr3_aa: CASPTGAGNEKLFF
cdr3_nt: TGTGCCAGCCCTACAGGGGCGGGTAATGAAAAACTGTTTTTT

v_call: TRBV5-6
j_call: TRBJ2-3
d_call: NA
cdr3_aa: CASSPAAGVTDTQYF
cdr3_nt: TGTGCCAGCAGCCCGGCGGCAGGGGTAACAGATACGCAGTATTTT

v_call: TRBV29-1
j_call: TRBJ2-7
d_call: NA
cdr3_aa: CSVEVTGASYEQYF
cdr3_nt: TGCAGCGTTGAAGTTACAGGAGCCTCCTACGAGCAGTACTTC

v_call: TRBV28
j_call: TRBJ1-2
d_call: NA
cdr3_aa: CASTTENYGYTF
cdr3_nt: TGTGCCAGCACGACAGAAAACTATGGCTACACCTTC

v_call: TRBV11-2
j_call: TRBJ2-2
d_call: NA
cdr3_aa: CASNAPGHLTGELFF
cdr3_nt: TGTGCCAGCAACGCACCCGGACACCTCACCGGGGAGCTGTTTTTT

v_call: TRBV27
j_call: TRBJ2-7
d_call: TRBD1
cdr3_aa: CASSLGTGVYEQYF
cdr3_nt: TGTGCCAGCAGTTTAGGGACAGGTGTCTACGAGCAGTACTTC

v_call: TRBV19
j_call: TRBJ2-3
d_call: NA
cdr3_aa: CASSIGLQEDTQYF
cdr3_nt: TGTGCCAGTAGTATAGGGCTTCAGGAAGATACGCAGTATTTT

v_call: TRBV9
j_call: TRBJ2-3
d_call: NA
cdr3_aa: CASSVGPGDTQYF
cdr3_nt: TGTGCCAGCAGCGTAGGCCCGGGGGATACGCAGTATTTT

v_call: TRBV10-1
j_call: TRBJ2-4
d_call: NA
cdr3_aa: CASSESHRQGRMDIQYF
cdr3_nt: TGCGCCAGCAGTGAGTCGCATAGGCAGGGCAGAATGGACATTCAGTACTTC